Sequencing of this T cell receptor beta chain was carried out in a study of blood T cells in healthy people across ages. This clonotype was counted a few times. V lost 6 bases to trimming and J lost 5 bases; unmatched junction nucleotides: 4. The CDR3 spans 15 residues. CDR1 MNHEY and CDR2 SVGAGI come from the germline V gene. Then a second PCR, running roughly 7 to 11 cycles, was carried out with a sample-barcoded 5' primer and a J-beta primer mix. One entry per CDR3 protein results from TCRdb running MiXCR on the 5' RACE reads. Of about 1.8 million distinct CDR3 sequences in the sample, around 50% were seen once.

The source of this sequence is a woman aged 40-49 years in good health. The sequenced sample was blood. The gene calls are TRBV6-5 and TRBJ2-1, with 13 positions matching TRBD2. The CDR3 DNA reads as TGTGCCAGCAGGCCGGGGACTAGCGGGAACAATGAGCAGTTCTTC. It yields the protein CASRPGTSGNNEQFF.